The next 28 T cell receptor beta chains were all read from a single sample in a study of CXCR3-negative and CXCR3-positive naive CD8 T cells. 5' RACE with UMI labels generated the TRB cDNA libraries. TCRdb re-called the 5' RACE reads, yielding one record per CDR3 amino acid sequence without DNA. Recorded for this sample: about 110,000 distinct CDR3 sequences. Study observations and caveats: CXCR3-expressing naive cells carried TRB CDR3s more hydrophobic than those of CXCR3-negative naive cells.

No antigens are known for them. Sequencing used naive CXCR3+ CD8+ T cells from blood. Subset noted: CD45RO-CCR7+CD27+CD95- naive CD8+ T cells expressing CXCR3 (TNR3+). These receptors all stem from a human donor in good health. Some clones in this sample may be carry-over from other donors' samples.

The rearrangement joins TRBV4-1 to TRBJ1-2. CDR3 length equals 14 residues. Germline CDR1 MGHRA, CDR2 YSYEKL. This CDR3 reads CASSQGERSHGYTF.

This sequence joins TRBV5-4 and TRBJ2-5; there is no DNA to check the TCRdb D call of TRBD1. This CDR3 is 12 amino acids long. Germline assignment: CDR1 SGHNT and CDR2 YYREEE (reference sequence). This CDR3 is CASSPGWETQYF.

The genes are TRBV7-2 and TRBJ2-1; with no DNA, the TCRdb D assignment of TRBD1 cannot be verified. CDR1 SGHTA and CDR2 FQGNSA come from the germline V gene. This CDR3 contains 15 residues. This CDR3 is CASSLKRGEYNEQFF. The whole variable domain, remainder taken from reference TRBV7-2 and TRBJ2-1, is GAGVSQSPSNKVTEKGKDVELRCDPISGHTALYWYRQSLGQGLEFLIYFQGNSAPDKSGLPSDRFSAERTGGSVSTLTIQRTQQEDSAVYLCASSLKRGEYNEQFFGPGTRLTVL.

The J gene is TRBJ1-5, the V gene TRBV15. The germline gives CDR1 LNHNV, CDR2 YYDKDF (reference sequence). The CDR3 contains 15 residues. CDR3 loop: CATTPGTPSNQPQHF.

The rearrangement joins TRBV7-2 to TRBJ1-1; TCRdb's D call, TRBD1, is unchecked because there is no DNA. This CDR3 spans 15 amino acids. Germline V lookup: CDR1 SGHTA, CDR2 FQGNSA. The CDR3 loop is CASTEPTAWYTEAFF.

The gene calls are TRBV12-2 and TRBJ2-1; TCRdb's assignment of TRBD2 cannot be checked, as there is no DNA. TRBV12-2 is a recognized pseudogene. The CDR3 totals 17 residues. The CDR3 loop reads CASRPARRAVSYNEQFF.

V is TRBV6-2 or TRBV6-3 and J is TRBJ2-1; TCRdb reports TRBD2, a call that lacks DNA to check it against. The CDR3 loop spans 16 amino acids. CDR1 is MNHEY, CDR2 SVGEGT, per germline. CDR3 sequence: CASSYNRDYLYNEQFF.

The rearrangement joins TRBV5-1 to TRBJ2-7; TCRdb's assignment of TRBD2 cannot be checked, as there is no DNA. Germline assignment: CDR1 SGHRS and CDR2 YFSETQ. CDR3 length: 15 amino acids. This CDR3 reads CASRISGGRSYEQYF.

This chain connects TRBV7-9 to TRBJ2-3; checking the TCRdb D call of TRBD1 is not possible without DNA. The CDR3 length is 20 residues. The germline V gene encodes CDR1 SEHNR and CDR2 FQNEAQ (reference sequence). CDR3 amino acids: CASSSPWGGGLLEDSDTQYF.

The chain links TRBV6-6 to TRBJ2-2. This CDR3 region has 11 residues. Germline-derived CDR1 and CDR2 are MNHNY and SVGAGI (reference sequence). This CDR3 is CASSYAGELFF.

The V and J genes are TRBV6-5 and TRBJ2-1; TCRdb designates TRBD1, a call that cannot be tested without DNA. CDR3 length: 17 residues. CDR1 is MNHEY and CDR2 is SVGAGI in the germline V gene. The CDR3 is CASSYSPGQGPYNEQFF.

The chain combines TRBV18 with TRBJ2-5; TCRdb returns TRBD2, unconfirmable since there is no DNA. The germline V gene has CDR1 KGHSH and CDR2 LQKENI. The CDR3 spans 16 residues. The CDR3 here is CASSPSASRIQETQYF.

This chain joins TRBV29-1 and TRBJ2-7. CDR1 is SQVTM and CDR2 is ANQGSEA in the germline V gene. This CDR3 comprises 12 residues. CDR3 in amino acids: CSVDTASYEQYF.

V gene TRBV7-3 combines with J gene TRBJ2-2; TCRdb reports TRBD1, a call that lacks DNA to check it against. This CDR3 region has 17 residues. The germline V gene has CDR1 SGHTA and CDR2 FQGTGA. CDR3 amino acids: CASSLNPGQGNTGELFF.

This chain uses TRBV20-1 with TRBJ2-7; lacking DNA, the TRBD2 call made by TCRdb goes unchecked. CDR1 DFQATT and CDR2 SNEGSKA come from the germline V gene (reference sequence). CDR3 length equals 15 residues. The CDR3 is CSARALAGGAYEQYF.

The chain links TRBV10-1 to TRBJ2-7. This CDR3 comprises 13 residues. Germline assignment: CDR1 WNHNN and CDR2 SYGVQD (reference sequence). The CDR3 loop is CASSESTSAEQYF.

The V gene is TRBV12-3 or TRBV12-4, the J gene TRBJ1-3. The CDR3 is made up of 12 amino acids. This CDR3 is CASSFDGNTIYF.

This chain connects TRBV28 to TRBJ2-5; without DNA, the TCRdb call of TRBD2 cannot be checked. Germline CDR1 MDHEN, CDR2 SYDVKM. The CDR3 is 17 residues long. This CDR3 reads CASSPGEGVHFRETQYF.

This sequence joins TRBV29-1 and TRBJ2-5. Germline loops: CDR1 SQVTM, CDR2 ANQGSEA. The CDR3 is 14 residues long. The CDR3: CSVEDRTYQETQYF.

V usage is TRBV5-5 and J usage is TRBJ1-1. The CDR3 is made up of 11 amino acids. Germline loops: CDR1 SGHKS, CDR2 YYEKEE (reference sequence). The CDR3: CASNSMSRAFF.

The rearrangement uses TRBV29-1 and TRBJ2-1. The length of the CDR3 is 16 residues. The V gene's germline CDR1 is SQVTM and CDR2 ANQGSEA. The CDR3 region is CSVEPSPPRTYNEQFF.

The rearrangement joins TRBV20-1 to TRBJ2-1; TCRdb calls TRBD2, which cannot be checked without DNA. The CDR3 covers 19 residues. Germline values: CDR1 DFQATT, CDR2 SNEGSKA (reference sequence). This CDR3 reads CSARDEGVFSGPSYNEQFF.

CDR3 residues: CASSQELLRAGELFF. V usage is TRBV14 and J usage is TRBJ2-2. The CDR3 contains 15 residues. CDR1 is SGHDN and CDR2 is FVKESK in the germline V gene.

The chain combines TRBV7-9 with TRBJ2-7; TCRdb lists TRBD1, though no DNA is available to test this call. The length of the CDR3 is 16 residues. Germline assignment: CDR1 SEHNR and CDR2 FQNEAQ (reference sequence). The CDR3 sequence: CASTNTGTGGFYEQYF.

V gene TRBV29-1 combines with J gene TRBJ2-1; TCRdb names TRBD1, which stays unverified in the absence of DNA. The CDR3 covers 13 residues. CDR1 is SQVTM and CDR2 is ANQGSEA in the germline V gene. The CDR3 sequence is CSVPGQGDNEQFF.

The chain's CDR3 is CARGGGNEQFF. The chain links TRBV30 to TRBJ2-1; TCRdb's D call, TRBD1, is unchecked because there is no DNA. This CDR3 comprises 11 residues. Germline V gene lookup returns CDR1 GTSNPN and CDR2 SVGIG (reference sequence).

J is TRBJ1-6 and V is TRBV4-3. Germline values: CDR1 LGHNA, CDR2 YSLEER. The CDR3 spans 14 residues. This chain's CDR3 is CASSQDRWDSPLHF.

J is TRBJ2-1 and V is TRBV10-3; TCRdb returns TRBD1, unconfirmable since there is no DNA. This CDR3 contains 13 residues. The germline CDR1 and CDR2 sequences are ENHRY and SYGVKD. CDR3 loop: CAISERQYNEQFF.